This is a list of T cell receptor beta chains from one sample in a study of T cells in Graves' hyperthyroidism and ophthalmopathy. TCRdb passed the multiplex PCR reads through MiXCR, listing each CDR3 protein once. This table has around 350,000 distinct CDR3 sequences, around 15% appearing once. Sequencing input: blood. The receptors derive from a woman aged 55-70 years with Graves' ophthalmopathy. Each CDR3 is given with its conserved first and last residue. Fields, in order: V gene, J gene, D gene, clone size, CDR3 protein, CDR3 DNA. A D gene is named only where the DNA matches it firmly. Clone size is given for some rows only: seen once, a few or many times, or a class if the clone is expanded.

TRBV20-1	TRBJ1-2	.	.	CSAKNIVDRSYGYTF	TGCAGTGCTAAAAACATCGTGGACAGAAGCTATGGCTACACCTTC
TRBV7-9	TRBJ2-2	TRBD2	few	CARQRPAGETGELFF	TGTGCCAGGCAGCGTCCAGCGGGAGAAACCGGGGAGCTGTTTTTT
TRBV12-3/TRBV12-4	TRBJ1-1	.	.	CASSFRWPEAFF	TGTGCCAGCAGTTTTCGGTGGCCTGAAGCTTTCTTT
TRBV28	TRBJ1-1	.	many	CASSRPDFRAFF	TGTGCCAGCAGTAGGCCAGACTTTAGGGCTTTCTTT
TRBV5-1	TRBJ2-5	.	.	CASSLPSRAQYF	TGCGCCAGCAGCTTGCCCAGTCGGGCCCAGTACTTC
TRBV2	TRBJ2-1	.	many	CASSDQTRNRLHEQFF	TGTGCCAGCAGCGACCAGACACGGAATCGACTCCATGAGCAGTTCTTC
TRBV5-1	TRBJ2-1	.	many	CASSGGATSNEQFF	TGCGCCAGCAGCGGTGGGGCTACATCCAATGAGCAGTTCTTC
TRBV2	TRBJ2-5	.	many	CASSSLFPTQYF	TGTGCCAGCAGTTCTTTGTTTCCTACCCAGTACTTC
TRBV5-4	TRBJ2-3	.	many	CASSLEARRADTQYF	TGTGCCAGCAGCTTGGAGGCCCGAAGGGCGGATACGCAGTATTTT
TRBV20-1	TRBJ2-6	TRBD1	.	CSASRDRDYSGANVLTF	TGCAGTGCTAGCCGGGACAGGGACTACTCTGGGGCCAACGTCCTGACTTTC
TRBV4-1	TRBJ1-2	.	many	CASSQDIQEEGYTF	TGCGCCAGCAGCCAAGATATACAAGAGGAAGGCTACACCTTC
TRBV2	TRBJ2-1	.	many	CATAVDNEQFF	TGTGCCACCGCCGTGGACAATGAGCAGTTCTTC
TRBV27	TRBJ2-3	TRBD2	.	CASRGLAGARRTDTQYF	TGTGCCAGCAGGGGACTAGCGGGAGCCAGGCGCACAGATACGCAGTATTTT
TRBV5-4	TRBJ2-1	TRBD2	.	CASSFPGTSILEQFF	TGTGCCAGCAGCTTTCCCGGGACTAGCATTCTTGAGCAGTTCTTC
TRBV12-3/TRBV12-4	TRBJ2-5	TRBD1	many	CASSLRGQGEETQYF	TGTGCCAGCAGTTTAAGGGGACAGGGAGAAGAGACCCAGTACTTC
TRBV28	TRBJ1-5	TRBD1	many	CASSHYPTGGDQPQHF	TGTGCCAGCAGCCACTACCCGACAGGGGGGGATCAGCCCCAGCATTTT